This T cell receptor beta chain was recovered during a study of blood T cells in healthy people across ages. The second PCR ran roughly 7 to 12 cycles with a sample-barcoded 5' primer and J-beta primers. Researchers report that a template-switch adaptor with 12 random nucleotides tagged each cDNA molecule. TCRdb called the 5' RACE reads again in MiXCR, with one record for every CDR3 protein. The table lists 500,000 to 700,000 distinct CDR3 sequences, less than 35% of them singletons. The CDR3 totals 11 residues. Germline CDR1 reads MNHNY; CDR2 reads SVGAGI (reference sequence). V dropped 7 bases and J dropped 4 bases, with 6 bases sitting between them. The table lists this clonotype with many counts. Its specificity is not known. General study results and limits: Compared with aged donors, long-lived donors showed fewer expanded clones, suggesting selection. Age brought a roughly linear fall in TCR beta diversity measured per million T cells.

Input material: blood. This TCR was sampled from an elderly woman in good health. The gene calls are TRBV6-6 and TRBJ2-3, with D tentatively TRBD1 (6 bases). Here the CDR3 reads CASKGADTQYF. The CDR3 DNA is TGTGCCAGCAAGGGGGCAGATACGCAGTATTTT.